This record concerns one TCR beta chain sequence. The antigen remains unidentified. The CDR3 sequence is 16 residues long. V dropped 3 bases and J dropped 5 bases, with 19 bases sitting between them. Germline loops: CDR1 MDHEN, CDR2 SYDVKM. MiXCR was run by TCRdb on the RACE reads, yielding one entry per CDR3 protein. This table has nearly 110,000 distinct CDR3 sequences, 12% appearing once. This sample is drawn from a study of human T cells and chemical hapten exposure. Notes on the study in general: Donor immune responses may differ from healthy people's, since all donors had alopecia. Expanded TCRs created a significantly greater count of big CDR3 similarity clusters than controls did.

The time point is: pre-sensitization, week 0. Specified treatment: therapeutic diphenylcyclopropenone sensitization with weekly scalp DPC. The chain carries TRBV28 and TRBJ1-1, with a weak D call TRBD1 (6 bases). The material was whole blood, obtained in connection with sensitization to the hapten diphenylcyclopropenone (DPC). This sequence originates from a woman aged 45 to 65 with alopecia areata. Some clones in this sample may be carry-over from other donors' samples. CDR3 nucleotides: TGTGCCAGCAGTTTTAGCACCAGGGGACGATGGACTGAAGCTTTCTTT. Its translation: CASSFSTRGRWTEAFF.